One sample yielded the 22 T cell receptor beta chains listed below, sequenced in a study of blood T cells in healthy people across ages. The use of a sample-barcoded 5' primer and a J-beta primer mix characterized a second PCR of 7 to 11 cycles. In TCRdb, the 5' RACE reads were re-called with MiXCR into one record per CDR3 protein. The sample holds approximately 1.5 million distinct CDR3 sequences, about 31% seen once. Sequencing input: blood. The receptors were sampled from a woman in her twenties or thirties in good health.

This clonotype appeared a few times. The rearrangement links TRBV4-1 to TRBJ1-5; 7 bases are shared with TRBD1. Germline V lookup: CDR1 MGHRA, CDR2 YSYEKL. The CDR3 contains 14 residues. V trimming: 3 bases; J trimming: 7 bases; junction bases outside the gene matches: 6. Here the CDR3 reads CASSHWDSTQPQHF. The CDR3 DNA follows: TGCGCCAGCAGCCATTGGGACAGTACGCAGCCCCAGCATTTT.

The V and J genes are TRBV29-1 and TRBJ2-1; 11 bases are a match to TRBD2. V gave up 0 bases and J gave up 9 bases; unmatched junction bases: 16. The CDR3 is made up of 18 amino acids. Germline values: CDR1 SQVTM, CDR2 ANQGSEA. The DNA for the CDR3 is TGCAGCGTTGAAGATCGTAGCGGGAGGGCCGGAGCCATTGGTGAGCAGTTCTTC. Protein product: CSVEDRSGRAGAIGEQFF.

The chain joins TRBV13 to TRBJ2-1; 7 nucleotides agree with TRBD1. With V trimmed by 1 base and J by 5 bases, 5 bases remained unmatched. In germline, CDR1 is PRHDT, CDR2 FYEKMQ (reference sequence). The CDR3 is made up of 15 amino acids. CDR3 DNA sequence: TGTGCCAGCAGCTTAGCTGGGACAGACAACAATGAGCAGTTCTTC. It is translated as CASSLAGTDNNEQFF. The whole variable domain, remainder taken from reference TRBV13 and TRBJ2-1, is AAGVIQSPRHLIKEKRETATLKCYPIPRHDTVYWYQQGPGQDPQFLISFYEKMQSDKGSIPDRFSAQQFSDYHSELNMSSLELGDSALYFCASSLAGTDNNEQFFGPGTRLTVL.

This clonotype was detected only a few times. The chain recombines TRBV27 with TRBJ2-4; 9 positions agree with TRBD1. The J call is doubtful: the DNA matches TRBJ2-7 better. Germline-derived CDR1 and CDR2 are MNHEY and SMNVEV (reference sequence). This CDR3 is built from 16 residues. The CDR3 DNA sequence: TGTGCCAGCAGAGTAGCCCTGGGACAGGGCATAAGCGAGCAGTACTTC. Translating it yields CASRVALGQGISEQYF.

The J gene is TRBJ1-2, the V gene TRBV20-1, with D possibly TRBD1 on 6 matching bases. Deletions cut 6 bases from V and 12 bases from J, with 23 bases between. This CDR3 comprises 13 residues. Per germline, CDR1 DFQATT and CDR2 SNEGSKA (reference sequence). The CDR3 sequence: CSAPGSGGRLDTF. The DNA for the CDR3 is TGCAGTGCCCCGGGGTCCGGGGGCAGGTTGGACACCTTC.

The V gene is TRBV6-2 or TRBV6-3, the J gene TRBJ1-1, with D perhaps matching TRBD1 (5 bases). Trimming removed 6 bases from V and 7 bases from J, with 18 bases in between. Per germline, CDR1 MNHEY and CDR2 SVGEGT. The CDR3 has 14 residues. The CDR3 loop is CASSPRDPVGEAFF. CDR3 bases: TGTGCCAGCAGCCCCCGGGACCCTGTGGGTGAAGCTTTCTTT.

This clonotype came up many times. The chain couples TRBV12-3 or TRBV12-4 to TRBJ1-2; D is unclear. V shed 5 bases and J shed 1 base, with 11 bases lying between them. This CDR3 has 14 amino acids. CDR3 in DNA: TGTGCCAGCAGTCCACGGGCCGGTAACTATGGCTACACCTTC. Translating gives CASSPRAGNYGYTF.

The rearrangement links TRBV28 to TRBJ2-6; tentatively, D is TRBD1 (6 bases). This CDR3 has 15 amino acids. Germline-derived CDR1 and CDR2 are MDHEN and SYDVKM. V lost 7 bases and J lost 4, with 14 bases in between. This CDR3 is CASNHDRFGANVLTF. In DNA, the CDR3 is TGTGCCAGCAACCACGACAGGTTCGGGGCCAACGTCCTGACTTTC.

A few counts support this clonotype. The V gene is TRBV12-3 or TRBV12-4, the J gene TRBJ2-7, with 9 bases matching TRBD1. Trimming removed 7 bases from V and 3 bases from J; junction bases left unmatched: 13. The CDR3 is 16 amino acids. CDR3 nucleotide sequence: TGTGCCAGCACCCTGGACAGGGGAATAGGGGACTACGAGCAGTACTTC. Its translation is CASTLDRGIGDYEQYF.

This clonotype came up many times. V is TRBV20-1 and J is TRBJ2-1; TRBD2 is a possible D gene (6 bases). Trimming stripped 0 bases from V and 6 bases from J, with 18 bases between. Looked up from germline, CDR1 is DFQATT and CDR2 is SNEGSKA (reference sequence). This CDR3 contains 16 residues. The CDR3 sequence: CSARDGLGGLGNEQFF. In DNA form, the CDR3 reads TGCAGTGCTAGAGATGGGCTCGGGGGTCTAGGCAATGAGCAGTTCTTC.

In this sample, this clonotype turned up a few times. This chain connects TRBV29-1 to TRBJ2-1, with TRBD2 matching 10 bases. CDR1 and CDR2 (germline): SQVTM, ANQGSEA. V was clipped by 0 bases and J by 2 bases; unmatched bases: 7. This CDR3 has 17 residues. The CDR3 here is CSVEDPAGTSAYNEQFF. The CDR3 DNA follows: TGCAGCGTTGAAGATCCGGCCGGGACTAGCGCCTACAATGAGCAGTTCTTC.

The chain uses TRBV6-1 and TRBJ1-4; D may be TRBD1 (6 bases). CDR3 length equals 16 residues. CDR1 MNHNS and CDR2 SASEGT come from the germline V gene. V lost 6 bases, J lost 5 bases, and 19 bases lay in between. CDR3 sequence (DNA): TGTGCCAGCAGCCACTCATCCGGGACAAGGAATGAAAAACTGTTTTTT. Its protein is CASSHSSGTRNEKLFF.

The J gene is TRBJ2-5, the V gene TRBV7-9; perhaps TRBD2 as D (5 bases). The CDR3 runs 15 residues. V was pared by 1 base and J by 5 bases, with 14 bases between. Germline CDR1 is SEHNR and CDR2 is FQNEAQ (reference sequence). In DNA, the CDR3 is TGTGCCAGCAGCTTAGAGGACCGCGAGGGCGAGACCCAGTACTTC. Translation gives CASSLEDREGETQYF.

This rearrangement joins TRBV4-1 to TRBJ2-5; possible D gene TRBD1, 6 bases. V lost 4 bases and J 5 bases, leaving 23 bases between the germline ends. The CDR3 runs to 17 residues. Germline CDR1 reads MGHRA; CDR2 reads YSYEKL. CDR3 coding DNA: TGCGCCAGCAGCCCGGGGCAGGGGAATAGGGCCAGGGAGACCCAGTACTTC. Protein sequence: CASSPGQGNRARETQYF.

This clonotype was counted a few times. This sequence joins TRBV9 and TRBJ1-5; no definite D call. The CDR3 contains 14 residues. Trimming took 4 bases from V and 7 from J, leaving 15 bases between them. CDR1 and CDR2 (germline): SGDLS, YYNGEE. The CDR3 DNA is TGTGCCAGCAGCATAACGGGAGTCGGGCAGCCCCAGCATTTT. This codes for CASSITGVGQPQHF.

In its sample, this clonotype was seen a few times. V gene TRBV4-1 combines with J gene TRBJ1-5; D might be TRBD1 (5 bases). This CDR3 has 16 amino acids. Germline values: CDR1 MGHRA, CDR2 YSYEKL. Trimming removed 0 bases from V and 11 bases from J, with 20 bases in between. The CDR3 DNA reads as TGCGCCAGCAGCCAAGAAGGGGCAGGCGCCACCTTGGCCCAGCATTTT. Amino acids: CASSQEGAGATLAQHF.

This clonotype turned up a few times. The V gene is TRBV28, the J gene TRBJ1-6; D might be TRBD1 (5 bases). The CDR3 runs 18 residues. Germline V gene sequence: CDR1 MDHEN, CDR2 SYDVKM. V shed 5 bases and J shed 9 bases, with 26 bases lying between them. The CDR3: CASSPPTQVGVNISPLHF. DNA of the CDR3: TGTGCCAGCAGTCCACCAACACAGGTAGGGGTGAATATTTCACCCCTCCACTTT.

This clonotype showed up just a few times. The genes are TRBV15 and TRBJ2-4; D is perhaps TRBD1 (5 bases). The CDR3 spans 15 residues. V dropped 7 bases and J dropped 1 base, with 14 bases sitting between them. Germline CDR1 LNHNV, CDR2 YYDKDF (reference sequence). The CDR3 nucleotides read TGTGCCACCACCCCGACAGAAAGCGCCAAAAACATTCAGTACTTC. The encoded protein is CATTPTESAKNIQYF. Combining the CDR3 with reference TRBV15 and TRBJ2-4 gives the whole variable domain DAMVIQNPRYQVTQFGKPVTLSCSQTLNHNVMYWYQQKSSQAPKLLFHYYDKDFNNEADTPDNFQSRRPNTSFCFLDIRSPGLGDTAMYLCATTPTESAKNIQYFGAGTRLSVL.

This clonotype was observed a few times. The gene calls are TRBV5-1 and TRBJ2-7, with 10 nucleotides matching TRBD1. J gave up 1 base and V 0 bases, and 4 bases lay outside the gene matches. Per germline, CDR1 SGHRS and CDR2 YFSETQ. There are 16 residues in the CDR3. The CDR3 loop is CASSLVGTGASYEQYF. DNA of the CDR3: TGCGCCAGCAGCTTGGTTGGGACAGGGGCATCCTACGAGCAGTACTTC.

The CDR3 nucleotides read TGTGCCAGCAGCTCCCAGGGGGCCGCAAATTCACCCCTCCACTTT. Translating gives CASSSQGAANSPLHF. The gene calls are TRBV7-3 and TRBJ1-6; 8 nucleotides agree with TRBD1. CDR1 and CDR2 (germline): SGHTA, FQGTGA. CDR3 length: 15 amino acids. V was clipped by 4 bases and J by 7 bases; unmatched bases: 6. Full variable domain (rest looked up from reference TRBV7-3 and TRBJ1-6): GAGVSQTPSNKVTEKGKYVELRCDPISGHTALYWYRQSLGQGPEFLIYFQGTGAADDSGLPNDRFFAVRPEGSVSTLKIQRTERGDSAVYLCASSSQGAANSPLHFGNGTRLTVT.

V gene TRBV6-1 combines with J gene TRBJ1-1; possibly TRBD1 for D (5 bases). The CDR3 length is 13 residues. Trimming removed 6 bases from V and 6 bases from J, with 14 bases in between. The V gene's germline CDR1 is MNHNS and CDR2 SASEGT. CDR3 region: CASRNQGNAEAFF. Written as DNA, the CDR3 is TGTGCCAGCAGGAATCAGGGTAACGCTGAAGCTTTCTTT.

The chain recombines TRBV4-1 with TRBJ1-6, with no clear D. Germline assignment: CDR1 MGHRA and CDR2 YSYEKL. The CDR3 totals 15 residues. V shed 0 bases and J shed 9 bases, with 12 bases lying between them. The chain's CDR3 is CASSQDMGRASPLHF. CDR3 sequence (DNA): TGCGCCAGCAGCCAAGATATGGGTAGGGCTTCACCCCTCCACTTT.